The next 22 T cell receptor beta chains were all read from a single sample in a study of T cell changes during pregnancy in multiple sclerosis. This table comes from immunoSEQ multiplex PCR, and its TCRdb copy is limited to in-frame clones, with some not included. This table has tens of thousands of clones, roughly 92% appearing once. Source: CD4+ T cells from peripheral blood mononuclear cells, taken in the third trimester of pregnancy. The receptors here all came from a female donor with multiple sclerosis, enrolled in a pregnancy study.

This chain joins TRBV7-2 and TRBJ1-5; D gene uncertain. The V gene lost 1 base and the J gene lost 0 bases, with 7 bases spanning the gap. Looked up from germline, CDR1 is SGHTA and CDR2 is FQGNSA. The CDR3 runs 15 residues. The CDR3 region is CASSLGVSSNQPQHF. CDR3 DNA sequence: TGTGCCAGCAGCTTAGGCGTTAGTAGCAATCAGCCCCAGCATTTT.

This clone was found once. The chain is built from TRBV6-1 and TRBJ2-7, with 8 bases matching TRBD2. Trimming cost V 7 bases and J 7 bases; bases outside gene matches: 9. The V gene's germline CDR1 is MNHNS and CDR2 SASEGT. This CDR3 comprises 13 residues. This chain's CDR3 is CASTLGLAGEQYF. In DNA form, the CDR3 reads TGTGCCAGCACCCTTGGACTAGCAGGGGAGCAGTACTTC.

This clone showed up just once. V gene TRBV15 combines with J gene TRBJ2-5; a weak D match, TRBD2 (7 bases). V lost 6 bases, J lost 5 bases, and 13 bases lay in between. This CDR3 is 13 amino acids long. Germline V gene data show CDR1 as LNHNV and CDR2 as YYDKDF (reference sequence). CDR3 in amino acids: CATSRGALETQYF. The CDR3 nucleotides are TGTGCCACCAGTCGGGGGGCGCTTGAGACCCAGTACTTC.

This chain uses TRBV7-6 with TRBJ1-1; 9 bases align to TRBD1. Germline assignment: CDR1 SGHVS and CDR2 FNYEAQ. The J segment lost 0 bases and the V segment lost 1 base, leaving 3 bases of the junction unmatched. There are 16 residues in the CDR3. CDR3 DNA: TGTGCCAGCAGCTTAGGGACAGGGGCAATGAACACTGAAGCTTTCTTT. Its protein product is CASSLGTGAMNTEAFF. Based on the CDR3 plus reference TRBV7-6 and TRBJ1-1, the full variable domain is GAGVSQSPRYKVTKRGQDVALRCDPISGHVSLYWYRQALGQGPEFLTYFNYEAQQDKSGLPNDRFSAERPEGSISTLTIQRTEQRDSAMYRCASSLGTGAMNTEAFFGQGTRLTVV.

V and J are TRBV27 and TRBJ1-1, with D perhaps matching TRBD1 (6 bases). The CDR3 spans 12 residues. Trimming pared 3 bases from V and 8 bases from J, leaving 10 bases between. The germline CDR1 and CDR2 sequences are MNHEY and SMNVEV (reference sequence). The CDR3: CASSFAGAEAFF. The CDR3 bases are TGTGCCAGCAGTTTCGCAGGGGCCGAAGCTTTCTTT.

The chain has TRBV5-4 and TRBJ2-4; 9 bases align to TRBD1. V shed 2 bases and J 6 bases; nucleotides not matched to a gene: 9. The CDR3 is made up of 16 amino acids. Per germline, CDR1 SGHNT and CDR2 YYREEE (reference sequence). CDR3 nucleotide sequence: TGTGCCAGCAGCTTCCCGGGACAGGGTGAGAGAAACATTCAGTACTTC. Translation: CASSFPGQGERNIQYF.

The chain uses TRBV7-3 and TRBJ1-1; 7 bases line up with TRBD1. The V gene's germline CDR1 is SGHTA and CDR2 FQGTGA. J gave up 1 base and V 3 bases, and 2 bases lay outside the gene matches. The CDR3 has 14 residues. CDR3 bases: TGTGCCAGCAGCTTTCAGGGGGGGAACACTGAAGCTTTCTTT. Encoded protein: CASSFQGGNTEAFF.

The chain links TRBV6-1 to TRBJ1-5, with unresolved D. Germline lookup yields CDR1 MNHNS and CDR2 SASEGT. Trimming left V 2 bases short and J 8 bases short, with 4 bases between. CDR3 length: 11 amino acids. CDR3: CASSEFEPQHF. For the CDR3, the DNA is TGTGCCAGCAGTGAATTCGAGCCCCAGCATTTT.

The rearrangement links TRBV7-2 to TRBJ1-3; D call uncertain. CDR1 is SGHTA, CDR2 FQGNSA, per germline. The CDR3 totals 15 residues. The V gene lost 4 bases and the J gene lost 0 bases, with 10 bases spanning the gap. The CDR3: CASSSDWNSGNTIYF. Written as DNA, the CDR3 is TGTGCCAGCAGCTCGGACTGGAACTCTGGAAACACCATATATTTT.

This chain links TRBV9 with TRBJ2-1; TRBD2 matches 7 bases. The CDR3 sequence is 15 residues long. The trim removed 0 bases at V and 7 bases at J, leaving 7 bases unmatched. Germline-derived CDR1 and CDR2 are SGDLS and YYNGEE. CDR3: CASSVGPGGVNEQFF. The CDR3 DNA reads TGTGCCAGCAGCGTAGGTCCGGGGGGAGTGAATGAGCAGTTCTTC.

This chain uses TRBV25-1 with TRBJ2-5; D possibly corresponds to TRBD1 (6 bases). Germline CDR1 MGHDK, CDR2 SYGVNS. This CDR3 has 13 amino acids. The V end lost 6 bases, the J end lost 4 bases, and 12 bases lay between the germline ends. The CDR3 reads CASSPTGGETQYF. The CDR3 DNA reads TGTGCCAGCAGCCCGACAGGAGGAGAGACCCAGTACTTC.

The chain uses TRBV7-2 and TRBJ1-2; D is ambiguous. V lost 5 bases and J 3 bases, leaving 16 bases between the germline ends. This CDR3 contains 15 residues. CDR1 and CDR2 from the germline V gene are SGHTA and FQGNSA. CDR3 DNA: TGTGCCAGCAGCCCCCGAGCGGGGTACGACTATGGCTACACCTTC. Residues: CASSPRAGYDYGYTF.

The chain couples TRBV18 to TRBJ2-7, with 8 bases identical to TRBD1. Germline CDR1 KGHSH, CDR2 LQKENI. The CDR3 is 15 amino acids. Germline trimming cut 3 bases from V and 7 bases from J; bases unmatched to any gene: 11. CDR3 nucleotide sequence: TGTGCCAGCTCACCTCGGTTGGCAGGGGGCGGGGAGCAGTACTTC. The encoded protein is CASSPRLAGGGEQYF.

The chain couples TRBV30 to TRBJ2-7; TRBD1 might be the D (5 bases). V lost 3 bases and J 1 base, leaving 10 bases between the germline ends. The germline gives CDR1 GTSNPN, CDR2 SVGIG (reference sequence). The CDR3 contains 13 residues. The CDR3 sequence is CAWRQAPSYEQYF. In DNA form, the CDR3 reads TGTGCCTGGAGACAGGCCCCTTCCTACGAGCAGTACTTC. The full variable domain, its missing parts supplied by reference TRBV30 and TRBJ2-7, is SQTIHQWPATLVQPVGSPLSLECTVEGTSNPNLYWYRQAAGRGLQLLFYSVGIGQISSEVPQNLSASRPQDRQFILSSKKLLLSDSGFYLCAWRQAPSYEQYFGPGTRLTVT.

This chain links TRBV27 with TRBJ2-7; possibly TRBD2 for D (6 bases). The length of the CDR3 is 16 residues. Germline V lookup: CDR1 MNHEY, CDR2 SMNVEV (reference sequence). Trimming removed 2 bases at V and 2 bases at J, with 16 bases between. CDR3: CASSLAGSKSAYEQYF. DNA of the CDR3: TGTGCCAGCAGTTTAGCGGGGTCCAAATCCGCCTACGAGCAGTACTTC.

The chain is built from TRBV2 and TRBJ1-6; D is perhaps TRBD1 (6 bases). Looked up from germline, CDR1 is SNHLY and CDR2 is FYNNEI. This CDR3 spans 15 amino acids. V was cut by 7 bases and J by 4 bases, with 14 bases left in between. The CDR3 region is CASTPTGPYNSPLHF. The DNA for the CDR3 is TGTGCCAGCACTCCGACAGGCCCTTATAATTCACCCCTCCACTTT.

The J gene is TRBJ1-5, the V gene TRBV2, with TRBD1 matching 7 bases. The CDR3 runs to 14 residues. Per germline, CDR1 SNHLY and CDR2 FYNNEI. V lost 4 bases to trimming and J lost 4 bases; unmatched junction nucleotides: 4. The CDR3 coding sequence is TGTGCCAGCAGTGCCTGGGACAGAAATCAGCCCCAGCATTTT. This gives the protein CASSAWDRNQPQHF.

V usage is TRBV7-3 and J usage is TRBJ2-3; 13 bases are shared with TRBD2. The germline CDR1 and CDR2 sequences are SGHTA and FQGTGA. CDR3 length: 16 residues. The ends lost 5 bases at V and 5 bases at J; junction bases unmatched: 7. The CDR3 reads CASSPRTSGGKDTQYF. The DNA of the CDR3 is TGTGCCAGCAGCCCTCGGACTAGCGGGGGTAAAGATACGCAGTATTTT.

The V and J genes are TRBV18 and TRBJ1-1, with D hard to call. From germline, CDR1 is KGHSH and CDR2 LQKENI. CDR3 length: 16 amino acids. The ends were cut back, 3 bases at V and 0 bases at J, with 14 bases in the middle. CDR3 protein: CASSPRESQLNTEAFF. CDR3 in DNA: TGTGCCAGCTCACCCAGAGAATCACAGCTGAACACTGAAGCTTTCTTT. Based on the CDR3 plus reference TRBV18 and TRBJ1-1, the full variable domain is NAGVMQNPRHLVRRRGQEARLRCSPMKGHSHVYWYRQLPEEGLKFMVYLQKENIIDESGMPKERFSAEFPKEGPSILRIQQVVRGDSAAYFCASSPRESQLNTEAFFGQGTRLTVV.

This clone has only one observation. The chain links TRBV7-3 to TRBJ2-1; D perhaps matches TRBD2 (6 bases). The CDR3 loop spans 14 amino acids. Germline assignment: CDR1 SGHTA and CDR2 FQGTGA. The V end was cut by 1 base, the J end by 8 bases, with 12 bases between. The CDR3 DNA reads TGTGCCAGCAGCTTAATCCCCGCGGGGTATGAGCAGTTCTTC. Its protein product is CASSLIPAGYEQFF.

The chain joins TRBV19 to TRBJ1-6; no clear D. V lost 7 bases to trimming and J lost 6 bases, with 13 bases between them. CDR3 length: 14 residues. In germline, CDR1 is LNHDA, CDR2 SQIVND (reference sequence). In nucleotides, the CDR3 is TGTGCCAGTACCCCGACGCCGGGTAATTCACCCCTCCACTTT. Its protein product is CASTPTPGNSPLHF. The full variable domain, with the rest looked up from reference TRBV19 and TRBJ1-6, is DGGITQSPKYLFRKEGQNVTLSCEQNLNHDAMYWYRQDPGQGLRLIYYSQIVNDFQKGDIAEGYSVSREKKESFPLTVTSAQKNPTAFYLCASTPTPGNSPLHFGNGTRLTVT.

V usage is TRBV7-2 and J usage is TRBJ2-2; no firm D call. V lost 2 bases and J 0 bases, leaving 7 bases between the germline ends. Looked up from germline, CDR1 is SGHTA and CDR2 is FQGNSA. This CDR3 is built from 15 residues. The CDR3 bases are TGTGCCAGCAGCTTACGTTCAGCGAACACCGGGGAGCTGTTTTTT. Its translation is CASSLRSANTGELFF.